These 5 T cell receptor beta chains originate from one sample sequenced in a study of blood T cell repertoires in COVID-19. Clones were read by immunoSEQ multiplex PCR, and TCRdb kept only the in-frame ones, dropping some. The sample lists approximately 250,000 clones, roughly 82% occurring once. Sequenced: peripheral blood. Receptor source: a man aged 40-50 years who had recovered from COVID-19.

The genes are TRBV11-3 and TRBJ2-1, with 8 bases aligning to TRBD2. The J segment lost 4 bases and the V segment lost 2 bases, leaving 7 bases of the junction unmatched. The CDR3 is 16 amino acids. From germline, CDR1 is SGHNT and CDR2 YENEEA. The chain's CDR3 is CASSLYGGAGYNEQFF. DNA of the CDR3: TGTGCCAGCAGCTTATACGGGGGGGCCGGGTACAATGAGCAGTTCTTC.

This chain uses TRBV7-2 with TRBJ1-4; TRBD1 aligns across 11 bases. Germline lookup yields CDR1 SGHTA and CDR2 FQGNSA. The CDR3 is 14 residues long. V lost 5 bases and J lost 8; bases outside the gene matches: 4. CDR3 in amino acids: CASSGQGADEKLFF. CDR3 DNA sequence: TGTGCCAGCAGCGGACAGGGGGCTGACGAAAAACTGTTTTTT.

V usage is TRBV18 and J usage is TRBJ1-5; possibly TRBD1 for D (6 bases). The V end was cut by 4 bases, the J end by 2 bases, with 18 bases between. Germline CDR1 is KGHSH and CDR2 is LQKENI. CDR3 length: 17 residues. The CDR3 DNA reads TGTGCCAGCTCACAATTTCAGGGGCGCTTCGGCAATCAGCCCCAGCATTTT. Amino acid sequence: CASSQFQGRFGNQPQHF.

The chain employs TRBV18 and TRBJ1-1; 9 nucleotides align to TRBD1. The CDR3 totals 15 residues. With 2 bases clipped from V and 7 bases from J, the junction kept 8 bases outside the gene matches. Germline CDR1 is KGHSH and CDR2 is LQKENI. CDR3 residues: CASSPSGQGLGEAFF. CDR3 nucleotide sequence: TGTGCCAGCTCACCATCGGGACAGGGATTAGGTGAAGCTTTCTTT.

This chain connects TRBV18 to TRBJ2-1; 8 positions agree with TRBD1. The CDR3 consists of 20 residues. Germline V CDR1 and CDR2: KGHSH, LQKENI. The junction had 20 bases not matched to a gene; V was cut back by 5 bases and J by 2 bases. Here the CDR3 reads CASSDRGTKSSHVAYNEQFF. As DNA, the CDR3 is TGTGCCAGCTCAGACAGGGGAACTAAGTCGAGTCATGTGGCCTACAATGAGCAGTTCTTC.